Listed below are T cell receptor beta chains from one sample, sequenced in a study of blood T cell repertoires in COVID-19. Method: immunoSEQ multiplex PCR; TCRdb's copy keeps in-frame clones and lacks some. Seen here are approximately 240,000 clones, around 85% observed once, and the top ten hold approximately 1.4%. Sequences were obtained from PBMCs or T cells enriched from blood (not recorded which). Source of these receptors: a middle-aged woman with acute COVID-19. Each CDR3 is given with its conserved first and last residue. The D gene is left open where the match is weak. Some rows have no size entry. The others give once, few or many, or a class for an expanded clone.

cdr3_aa: CASSLVVLPYEQYF
cdr3_nt: TGCGCCAGCAGCTTGGTTGTACTGCCCTACGAGCAGTACTTC
v_call: TRBV5-1
d_call: NA
j_call: TRBJ2-7
clone_size: many

cdr3_aa: CASQSGTAYEQYF
cdr3_nt: TGTGCCAGCCAAAGCGGGACGGCTTACGAGCAGTACTTC
v_call: TRBV7-2
d_call: TRBD2
j_call: TRBJ2-7
clone_size: NA

cdr3_aa: CASNPGGYVEQYF
cdr3_nt: TGTGCCAGCAACCCAGGGGGATACGTCGAGCAGTACTTC
v_call: TRBV2
d_call: TRBD1
j_call: TRBJ2-7
clone_size: NA

cdr3_aa: CASSLVGQGWEKLFF
cdr3_nt: TGTGCCAGCAGCTTAGTCGGACAGGGTTGGGAAAAACTGTTTTTT
v_call: TRBV7-9
d_call: TRBD1
j_call: TRBJ1-4
clone_size: many

cdr3_aa: CASSFGDRGYRTEAFF
cdr3_nt: TGTGCCAGTAGTTTCGGGGACAGGGGGTACCGCACTGAAGCTTTCTTT
v_call: TRBV19
d_call: TRBD1
j_call: TRBJ1-1
clone_size: NA

cdr3_aa: CAWSVSPTGANTEAFF
cdr3_nt: TGTGCCTGGAGTGTAAGCCCGACAGGGGCGAACACTGAAGCTTTCTTT
v_call: TRBV30
d_call: TRBD1
j_call: TRBJ1-1
clone_size: NA

cdr3_aa: CASSTGVSNQPQHF
cdr3_nt: TGTGCCAGCAGCACAGGGGTTAGCAATCAGCCCCAGCATTTT
v_call: TRBV6-5
d_call: TRBD1
j_call: TRBJ1-5
clone_size: NA

cdr3_aa: CAWSVIGTGRNSPLHF
cdr3_nt: TGTGCCTGGAGTGTAATAGGAACAGGGCGAAATTCACCCCTCCACTTT
v_call: TRBV30
d_call: NA
j_call: TRBJ1-6
clone_size: NA

cdr3_aa: CATSDLKDFGLFF
cdr3_nt: TGTGCCACCAGTGATTTGAAGGACTTTGGGCTGTTCTTC
v_call: TRBV24-1
d_call: NA
j_call: TRBJ2-1
clone_size: NA

cdr3_aa: CASSVGTGEGTDTQYF
cdr3_nt: TGTGCCAGCAGCGTAGGGACAGGGGAGGGCACAGATACGCAGTATTTT
v_call: TRBV9
d_call: TRBD1
j_call: TRBJ2-3
clone_size: NA

cdr3_aa: CASSYSGRGSYEQYF
cdr3_nt: TGTGCCAGCAGTTATAGCGGGAGAGGGTCCTACGAGCAGTACTTC
v_call: TRBV25-1
d_call: TRBD2
j_call: TRBJ2-7
clone_size: NA

cdr3_aa: CASSESGDREAFF
cdr3_nt: TGTGCCAGCAGTGAATCAGGAGACAGGGAAGCTTTCTTT
v_call: TRBV6-1
d_call: NA
j_call: TRBJ1-1
clone_size: NA

cdr3_aa: CASKTSRGGGGELFF
cdr3_nt: TGTGCCAGCAAAACCTCTCGCGGGGGAGGGGGGGAGCTGTTTTTT
v_call: TRBV2
d_call: TRBD2
j_call: TRBJ2-2
clone_size: NA

cdr3_aa: CASSETSGRWDEQFF
cdr3_nt: TGTGCCAGCAGTGAGACTAGCGGGAGGTGGGATGAGCAGTTCTTC
v_call: TRBV6-1
d_call: TRBD2
j_call: TRBJ2-1
clone_size: NA

cdr3_aa: CASSSLAGGAVYNEQFF
cdr3_nt: TGTGCCAGCAGTTCCCTAGCGGGAGGAGCGGTCTACAATGAGCAGTTCTTC
v_call: TRBV27
d_call: TRBD2
j_call: TRBJ2-1
clone_size: NA

cdr3_aa: CASSYDVDRGHEQFF
cdr3_nt: TGTGCTAGCAGTTACGACGTGGACAGGGGGCATGAGCAGTTCTTC
v_call: TRBV6-5
d_call: TRBD1
j_call: TRBJ2-1
clone_size: NA

cdr3_aa: CASRAGQGRGYTF
cdr3_nt: TGTGCCAGCAGGGCGGGACAGGGGCGAGGCTACACCTTC
v_call: TRBV28
d_call: TRBD1
j_call: TRBJ1-2
clone_size: NA

cdr3_aa: CASSPGNNQPQHF
cdr3_nt: TGTGCCAGCAGTCCCGGGAACAATCAGCCCCAGCATTTT
v_call: TRBV27
d_call: NA
j_call: TRBJ1-5
clone_size: NA